One and the same sample provided the 23 T cell receptor beta chains below, sequenced in a study of T cell changes during pregnancy in multiple sclerosis. Libraries were prepared by immunoSEQ multiplex PCR; TCRdb keeps only in-frame clonotypes and omits some of them. Of roughly 93,000 clones detected, around 90% appear once; the ten largest clones hold 0.9% to 0.95%. This material consisted of peripheral blood, taken before pregnancy. The receptor set was obtained from a female donor with multiple sclerosis, enrolled in a pregnancy study.

In its sample, this clone was seen once. This chain joins TRBV7-2 and TRBJ2-1; TRBD2 matches 9 bases. In germline, CDR1 is SGHTA, CDR2 FQGNSA. The ends lost 5 bases at V and 6 bases at J; junction bases unmatched: 11. The CDR3 length is 16 residues. CDR3 amino acids: CASSEAGGRALNEQFF. CDR3 nucleotide sequence: TGTGCCAGCAGCGAAGCGGGCGGGAGGGCCCTCAATGAGCAGTTCTTC. Full variable domain (outside the CDR3, taken from reference TRBV7-2 and TRBJ2-1): GAGVSQSPSNKVTEKGKDVELRCDPISGHTALYWYRQSLGQGLEFLIYFQGNSAPDKSGLPSDRFSAERTGGSVSTLTIQRTQQEDSAVYLCASSEAGGRALNEQFFGPGTRLTVL.

CDR3 sequence (DNA): TGTGCCAGCAGGGACAGACTTGGGACTGAAGCTTTCTTT. Amino acids: CASRDRLGTEAFF. The chain couples TRBV6-6 to TRBJ1-1; the D gene is possibly TRBD1 (6 bases). V shed 6 bases and J shed 5 bases, with 13 bases lying between them. The CDR3 runs to 13 residues. Looked up from germline, CDR1 is MNHNY and CDR2 is SVGAGI (reference sequence).

This clone was recorded once. The rearrangement links TRBV5-1 to TRBJ2-5, with 7 bases that match TRBD2. The junction had 14 bases not matched to a gene; V was cut back by 7 bases and J by 5 bases. This CDR3 is built from 15 residues. Germline CDR1 SGHRS, CDR2 YFSETQ. As DNA, the CDR3 is TGCGCCAGCGCCAGAGCGGGGCTTTTTATGGAGACCCAGTACTTC. It yields the protein CASARAGLFMETQYF.

The genes are TRBV5-4 and TRBJ2-1; 9 positions match TRBD2. Germline V gives CDR1 SGHNT, CDR2 YYREEE (reference sequence). The CDR3 consists of 15 residues. V trimming: 4 bases; J trimming: 9 bases; junction bases outside the gene matches: 11. The CDR3 sequence is CASSLRAGGPGEQFF. DNA for the CDR3: TGTGCCAGCAGCCTCCGGGCGGGGGGGCCGGGTGAGCAGTTCTTC.

The sample holds one count of this clone. The chain uses TRBV7-7 and TRBJ2-5; 9 positions agree with TRBD1. CDR1 is SSHAT, CDR2 FNYEAQ, per germline (reference sequence). There are 13 residues in the CDR3. The ends lost 4 bases at V and 5 bases at J; junction bases unmatched: 2. CDR3 sequence reads: CASSYRGQETQYF. The DNA for the CDR3 is TGTGCCAGCAGCTACAGGGGGCAGGAGACCCAGTACTTC.

V is TRBV19 and J is TRBJ1-3; 9 nucleotides align to TRBD1. The junction had 6 bases not matched to a gene; V was cut back by 5 bases and J by 1 base. This CDR3 is built from 16 residues. Germline V lookup: CDR1 LNHDA, CDR2 SQIVND (reference sequence). The CDR3 loop is CASSLFGTGSGNTIYF. The DNA for the CDR3 is TGTGCCAGTAGTCTTTTTGGGACAGGGTCTGGAAACACCATATATTTT.

V and J are TRBV29-1 and TRBJ1-1; 7 bases agree with TRBD1. CDR1 and CDR2 (germline): SQVTM, ANQGSEA. The junction had 6 bases not matched to a gene; V was cut back by 7 bases and J by 4 bases. The CDR3 is 12 amino acids. CDR3 sequence reads: CSAGGDSTEAFF. CDR3 nucleotides: TGCAGCGCAGGGGGTGACAGCACTGAAGCTTTCTTT.

The chain recombines TRBV5-4 with TRBJ1-6; 10 bases are shared with TRBD1. With 1 base clipped from V and 7 bases from J, the junction kept 2 bases outside the gene matches. Germline assignment: CDR1 SGHNT and CDR2 YYREEE (reference sequence). The CDR3 runs to 15 residues. CDR3 sequence: CASSLPDRGNSPLHF. Written as DNA, the CDR3 is TGTGCCAGCAGCTTGCCGGACAGGGGGAATTCACCCCTCCACTTT.

The J gene is TRBJ2-7, the V gene TRBV7-9; no definite D call. Trimming cost V 9 bases and J 2 bases, with 14 bases left between them. The CDR3 consists of 13 residues. Germline assignment: CDR1 SEHNR and CDR2 FQNEAQ (reference sequence). CDR3 nucleotides: TGTGCCAGTAAGCCTGTTTTGGCCTACGAGCAGTACTTC. Translated, it gives CASKPVLAYEQYF.

The chain links TRBV5-1 to TRBJ2-6, with 9 positions matching TRBD2. V lost 4 bases to trimming and J lost 2 bases; unmatched junction nucleotides: 1. This CDR3 spans 15 amino acids. CDR1 and CDR2 (germline): SGHRS, YFSETQ. The CDR3 protein is CASSAGGAGANVLTF. The CDR3 DNA reads as TGCGCCAGCAGCGCGGGAGGGGCTGGGGCCAACGTCCTGACTTTC.

This chain joins TRBV2 and TRBJ1-6; 7 bases line up with TRBD1. CDR3 size: 15 residues. V gave up 6 bases and J gave up 9 bases; unmatched junction bases: 11. Germline V gene data show CDR1 as SNHLY and CDR2 as FYNNEI. The CDR3 loop is CASRRRGTAFSPLHF. The CDR3 DNA reads as TGTGCCAGCAGAAGACGCGGGACAGCATTTTCACCCCTCCACTTT. Complete variable domain (other parts from reference TRBV2 and TRBJ1-6): EPEVTQTPSHQVTQMGQEVILRCVPISNHLYFYWYRQILGQKVEFLVSFYNNEISEKSEIFDDQFSVERPDGSNFTLKIRSTKLEDSAMYFCASRRRGTAFSPLHFGNGTRLTVT.

CDR3 bases: TGTGCCAGCAGCTTAGGTGGACAGGGTAATTCACCCCTCCACTTT. Its translation: CASSLGGQGNSPLHF. The V and J genes are TRBV11-2 and TRBJ1-6, with 8 bases identical to TRBD1. Germline V gene data show CDR1 as SGHAT and CDR2 as FQNNGV. V lost 1 base and J lost 6; bases outside the gene matches: 2. The CDR3 has 15 residues.

The V call is TRBV2, the J call TRBJ1-3, with 8 bases identical to TRBD1. CDR1 and CDR2 from the germline V gene are SNHLY and FYNNEI. After removal of 8 bases from V and 0 bases from J, the junction contained 6 bases not matched to a gene. This CDR3 has 15 residues. CDR3 amino acids: CASGRTGISGNTIYF. As DNA, the CDR3 is TGTGCCAGCGGGAGGACAGGGATCTCTGGAAACACCATATATTTT.

CDR3 in DNA: TGTGCCAGCAGCTCATCGAAAACAGGGGGCTCCTACGAGCAGTACTTC. Its translation: CASSSSKTGGSYEQYF. This chain uses TRBV7-9 with TRBJ2-7, with 8 nucleotides matching TRBD1. The CDR3 contains 16 residues. V trimming: 4 bases; J trimming: 0 bases; junction bases outside the gene matches: 8. CDR1 SEHNR and CDR2 FQNEAQ come from the germline V gene (reference sequence). Full variable domain (remainder filled in from reference TRBV7-9 and TRBJ2-7): DTGVSQNPRHKITKRGQNVTFRCDPISEHNRLYWYRQTLGQGPEFLTYFQNEAQLEKSRLLSDRFSAERPKGSFSTLEIQRTEQGDSAMYLCASSSSKTGGSYEQYFGPGTRLTVT.

This clone turned up a few times. The gene calls are TRBV4-1 and TRBJ1-1; TRBD1 aligns across 9 bases. Germline loops: CDR1 MGHRA, CDR2 YSYEKL. With V trimmed by 3 bases and J by 4 bases, 6 bases remained unmatched. This CDR3 region has 15 residues. CDR3 nucleotide sequence: TGCGCCAGCAGCCATGTACAGGGGGCGGGCACTGAAGCTTTCTTT. Its protein is CASSHVQGAGTEAFF.

CDR3 coding DNA: TGTGCCAGCAGCGTTAGTCAGGGTCCCTACGAGCAGTACTTC. Translating it yields CASSVSQGPYEQYF. The chain recombines TRBV9 with TRBJ2-7, with a weak D call TRBD1 (5 bases). From germline, CDR1 is SGDLS and CDR2 YYNGEE. CDR3 length: 14 residues. The V end was cut by 2 bases, the J end by 2 bases, with 11 bases between. The whole variable domain, remainder taken from reference TRBV9 and TRBJ2-7, is DSGVTQTPKHLITATGQRVTLRCSPRSGDLSVYWYQQSLDQGLQFLIQYYNGEERAKGNILERFSAQQFPDLHSELNLSSLELGDSALYFCASSVSQGPYEQYFGPGTRLTVT.

Written as DNA, the CDR3 is TGTGCCAGTAGTACCTCGGGACTCATGAACACTGAAGCTTTCTTT. Its protein is CASSTSGLMNTEAFF. This rearrangement joins TRBV19 to TRBJ1-1; D perhaps matches TRBD1 (5 bases). Trimming took off 4 bases at V and 0 bases at J, with 12 bases between the two ends. The CDR3 totals 15 residues. Germline assignment: CDR1 LNHDA and CDR2 SQIVND (reference sequence).

The chain has TRBV7-8 and TRBJ2-1; D is possibly TRBD2 (5 bases). Germline V gives CDR1 SGHVS, CDR2 FQNEAQ. The CDR3 spans 14 residues. The V end lost 7 bases, the J end lost 7 bases, and 17 bases lay between the germline ends. The CDR3 sequence: CASTRMTTLNEQFF. As DNA, the CDR3 is TGTGCCAGCACCCGGATGACTACACTGAATGAGCAGTTCTTC.

The CDR3 DNA reads TGTGCCAGCAGCGGACAGGGGAATGAGCAGTTCTTC. Translating gives CASSGQGNEQFF. This chain connects TRBV2 to TRBJ2-1; 9 positions agree with TRBD1. The junction had 1 base not matched to a gene; V was cut back by 6 bases and J by 7 bases. CDR1 SNHLY and CDR2 FYNNEI come from the germline V gene. The CDR3 totals 12 residues.

The chain joins TRBV18 to TRBJ1-1, with 7 bases lining up with TRBD1. V was pared by 2 bases and J by 0 bases, with 9 bases of the junction left unmatched. From germline, CDR1 is KGHSH and CDR2 LQKENI. The CDR3 contains 17 residues. CDR3 amino acids: CASSPKRTGALNTEAFF. The DNA for the CDR3 is TGTGCCAGCTCACCAAAACGGACAGGAGCCTTGAACACTGAAGCTTTCTTT.

The chain is built from TRBV4-1 and TRBJ2-2; 7 positions match TRBD1. The CDR3 is 22 amino acids. The germline V gene has CDR1 MGHRA and CDR2 YSYEKL. Trimming removed 4 bases from V and 0 bases from J; junction bases left unmatched: 23. The DNA of the CDR3 is TGCGCCAGCAGCCCGTACGACCCGGGACAGAGAATCGCAAACGCGAACACCGGGGAGCTGTTTTTT. Protein: CASSPYDPGQRIANANTGELFF.

The chain carries TRBV7-3 and TRBJ2-1; 9 bases agree with TRBD2. The CDR3 is made up of 15 amino acids. V lost 5 bases to trimming and J lost 1 base; unmatched junction nucleotides: 3. Germline V gene data show CDR1 as SGHTA and CDR2 as FQGTGA. The chain's CDR3 is CASSHSGGSYNEQFF. For the CDR3, the DNA is TGTGCCAGCAGCCATAGCGGGGGATCCTACAATGAGCAGTTCTTC.

J is TRBJ2-7 and V is TRBV6-1; no clear D. Trimming shortened V by 8 bases and J by 5 bases, and 16 bases separated the two germline ends. The CDR3 is 13 amino acids. Looked up from germline, CDR1 is MNHNS and CDR2 is SASEGT. CDR3 loop: CASSEQSYNEQYF. CDR3 in DNA: TGTGCCAGCTCGGAACAGAGCTACAACGAGCAGTACTTC.